These 15 T cell receptor beta chains originate from one sample sequenced in a study of blood T cells in healthy people across ages. Combining a sample-barcoded 5' primer with a J-beta primer mix, a second PCR ran for roughly 7 to 12 cycles. From the 5' RACE reads, TCRdb called clonotypes with MiXCR, one entry per CDR3 protein. The data show 600,000 to 850,000 distinct CDR3 sequences, approximately 25% seen once. These data were also reused for a study on T cells of mothers and their children.

Sequencing input: blood. The receptors here all came from a boy aged 5-17 years in good health.

V usage is TRBV6-5 and J usage is TRBJ2-3; no firm D call. Germline lookup yields CDR1 MNHEY and CDR2 SVGAGI. Trimming stripped 2 bases from V and 0 bases from J, with 12 bases between. The CDR3 sequence is 16 residues long. For the CDR3, the DNA is TGTGCCAGCAGTTACGGCCACAAAACTAGCACAGATACGCAGTATTTT. Translating it yields CASSYGHKTSTDTQYF.

The chain combines TRBV7-2 with TRBJ2-4, with D unresolved. The V end was cut by 1 base, the J end by 5 bases, with 9 bases between. CDR1 and CDR2 from the germline V gene are SGHTA and FQGNSA. This CDR3 is built from 14 residues. The CDR3 loop is CASSLGSLQNIQYF. The CDR3 nucleotides are TGTGCCAGCAGCTTAGGTAGTCTGCAAAACATTCAGTACTTC. Supplemented by reference TRBV7-2 and TRBJ2-4, the full variable domain reads GAGVSQSPSNKVTEKGKDVELRCDPISGHTALYWYRQSLGQGLEFLIYFQGNSAPDKSGLPSDRFSAERTGGSVSTLTIQRTQQEDSAVYLCASSLGSLQNIQYFGAGTRLSVL.

This sequence joins TRBV4-1 and TRBJ2-7, with 8 bases aligning to TRBD2. This CDR3 contains 15 residues. CDR1 is MGHRA and CDR2 is YSYEKL in the germline V gene. The V segment lost 3 bases and the J segment 5 bases; nucleotides outside the gene matches: 9. The CDR3 sequence: CASSHGERESNEQYF. Written as DNA, the CDR3 is TGCGCCAGCAGCCATGGCGAGCGGGAGTCTAACGAGCAGTACTTC.

This rearrangement joins TRBV20-1 to TRBJ2-7; the D gene is possibly TRBD1 (5 bases). CDR3 length: 13 residues. Germline V gene lookup returns CDR1 DFQATT and CDR2 SNEGSKA (reference sequence). The V gene lost 2 bases and the J gene lost 0 bases, with 8 bases spanning the gap. This chain's CDR3 is CSARIQASYEQYF. The CDR3, as DNA: TGCAGTGCTAGAATACAGGCCTCCTACGAGCAGTACTTC.

V gene TRBV12-3 or TRBV12-4 combines with J gene TRBJ2-3; 9 nucleotides line up with TRBD2. The CDR3 has 18 residues. The J segment lost 4 bases and the V segment lost 6 bases, leaving 17 bases of the junction unmatched. CDR3 loop: CASSPGLASGVVADTQYF. The CDR3 bases are TGTGCCAGCAGCCCCGGGTTGGCTAGCGGGGTAGTAGCAGATACGCAGTATTTT.

The chain carries TRBV20-1 and TRBJ1-1; the D is unclear. The CDR3 is 13 residues long. V was cut by 3 bases and J by 1 base, with 9 bases left in between. CDR1 and CDR2 from the germline V gene are DFQATT and SNEGSKA (reference sequence). CDR3 nucleotides: TGCAGTGCTAGGGTCAGGACGAACACTGAAGCTTTCTTT. Amino acids: CSARVRTNTEAFF.

The chain combines TRBV20-1 with TRBJ2-2; tentative D call: TRBD2 (5 bases). In germline, CDR1 is DFQATT, CDR2 SNEGSKA (reference sequence). The CDR3 runs to 12 residues. V lost 4 bases and J lost 4, with 7 bases in between. The CDR3 region is CSATSRTGELFF. The CDR3 DNA reads TGCAGTGCTACTAGCCGCACCGGGGAGCTGTTTTTT.

A few counts support this clonotype. The gene calls are TRBV10-1 and TRBJ2-1, with 7 positions matching TRBD2. The J call is doubtful: the DNA matches TRBJ2-7 better. The CDR3 is 15 amino acids. Germline CDR1 WNHNN, CDR2 SYGVQD (reference sequence). The CDR3 nucleotides are TGCGCCAGCAGTGAGTCGTCGGGAGGACCCTACGAGCAGTACTTC. It specifies CASSESSGGPYEQYF.

This clonotype was detected a few times. The rearrangement uses TRBV28 and TRBJ1-3; TRBD1 matches at 8 bases. Per germline, CDR1 MDHEN and CDR2 SYDVKM. The ends lost 8 bases at V and 0 bases at J; junction bases unmatched: 6. The CDR3 contains 15 residues. CDR3 residues: CASGPGGRSGNTIYF. Here the CDR3 DNA reads TGTGCCAGCGGACCAGGGGGCCGCTCTGGAAACACCATATATTTT.

The chain employs TRBV6-2 or TRBV6-3 and TRBJ2-5, with 8 bases that match TRBD1. V shed 5 bases, J shed 5 bases, and the junction held 10 bases outside the gene matches. The CDR3 length is 15 residues. The germline CDR1 and CDR2 sequences are MNHEY and SVGEGT. In nucleotides, the CDR3 is TGTGCCAGCAGTACGAGACAGGGGAATGGGGAGACCCAGTACTTC. It is translated as CASSTRQGNGETQYF.

This clonotype was observed many times. The chain links TRBV10-3 to TRBJ1-1; unclear D gene. The V end was cut by 1 base, the J end by 0 bases, with 9 bases between. The CDR3 loop spans 15 amino acids. Germline CDR1 and CDR2: ENHRY and SYGVKD. CDR3 loop: CAISEWKAMNTEAFF. The DNA of the CDR3 is TGTGCCATCAGTGAGTGGAAGGCGATGAACACTGAAGCTTTCTTT.

The V gene is TRBV15, the J gene TRBJ2-7; D is perhaps TRBD1 or TRBD2 (6 bases each). There are 14 residues in the CDR3. Germline V gene lookup returns CDR1 LNHNV and CDR2 YYDKDF (reference sequence). Deletions cut 5 bases from V and 4 bases from J, with 15 bases between. This CDR3 is CATSGGIQGYEQYF. CDR3 in DNA: TGTGCCACCAGCGGGGGGATACAGGGTTACGAGCAGTACTTC.

CDR3 coding DNA: TGTGCCAGCAGCTTAGCGGGAGGGGCCCTACTTCCCGCTAACTATGGCTACACCTTC. Translation gives CASSLAGGALLPANYGYTF. The J gene is TRBJ1-2, the V gene TRBV7-9, with a possible D match to TRBD1 (5 bases). With 0 bases removed from V and 0 bases from J, the gap between germline ends came to 20 bases. CDR1 is SEHNR, CDR2 FQNEAQ, per germline (reference sequence). The CDR3 consists of 19 residues. The full variable domain, in which reference TRBV7-9 and TRBJ1-2 provide the parts outside the CDR3, is DTGVSQNPRHKITKRGQNVTFRCDPISEHNRLYWYRQTLGQGPEFLTYFQNEAQLEKSRLLSDRFSAERPKGSFSTLEIQRTEQGDSAMYLCASSLAGGALLPANYGYTFGSGTRLTVV.

The gene calls are TRBV7-6 and TRBJ2-7; TRBD2 agrees at 13 bases. The germline V gene encodes CDR1 SGHVS and CDR2 FNYEAQ. Germline trimming cut 3 bases from V and 4 bases from J; bases unmatched to any gene: 9. This CDR3 contains 17 residues. The CDR3 DNA reads as TGTGCCAGCAGCTTCCCTGCGGGGACTAGCGGGGAGTACGAGCAGTACTTC. Translation: CASSFPAGTSGEYEQYF.

This clonotype came up a few times. The chain carries TRBV20-1 and TRBJ2-7; D might be TRBD2 (6 bases). The V gene's germline CDR1 is DFQATT and CDR2 SNEGSKA (reference sequence). The germline V and J ends were trimmed by 1 base and 0 bases, with 16 bases remaining between them. The CDR3 totals 16 residues. The chain's CDR3 is CSARGAGKNSSYEQYF. CDR3 coding DNA: TGCAGTGCTAGAGGGGCGGGAAAGAATTCCTCCTACGAGCAGTACTTC.